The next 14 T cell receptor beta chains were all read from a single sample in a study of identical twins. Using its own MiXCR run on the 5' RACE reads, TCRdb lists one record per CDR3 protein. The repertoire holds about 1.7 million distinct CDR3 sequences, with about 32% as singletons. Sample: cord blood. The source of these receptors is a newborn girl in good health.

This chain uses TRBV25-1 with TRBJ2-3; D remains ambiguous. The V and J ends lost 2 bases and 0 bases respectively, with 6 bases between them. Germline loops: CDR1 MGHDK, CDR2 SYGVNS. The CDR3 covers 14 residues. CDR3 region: CASSERRSTDTQYF. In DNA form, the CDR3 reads TGTGCCAGCAGTGAACGCAGGAGCACAGATACGCAGTATTTT.

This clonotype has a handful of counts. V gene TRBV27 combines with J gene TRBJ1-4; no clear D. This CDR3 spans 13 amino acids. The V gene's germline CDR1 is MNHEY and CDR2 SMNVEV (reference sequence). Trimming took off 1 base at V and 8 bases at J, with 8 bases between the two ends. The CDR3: CASSLYAGEKLFF. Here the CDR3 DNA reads TGTGCCAGCAGTTTATATGCTGGCGAAAAACTGTTTTTT.

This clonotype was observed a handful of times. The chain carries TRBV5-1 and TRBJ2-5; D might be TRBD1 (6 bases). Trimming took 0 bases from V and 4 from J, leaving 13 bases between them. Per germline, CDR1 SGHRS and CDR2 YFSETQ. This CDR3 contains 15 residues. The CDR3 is CASSLGTVLGETQYF. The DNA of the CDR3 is TGCGCCAGCAGCTTGGGGACAGTCCTAGGAGAGACCCAGTACTTC. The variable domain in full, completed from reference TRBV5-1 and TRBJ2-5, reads KAGVTQTPRYLIKTRGQQVTLSCSPISGHRSVSWYQQTPGQGLQFLFEYFSETQRNKGNFPGRFSGRQFSNSRSEMNVSTLELGDSALYLCASSLGTVLGETQYFGPGTRLLVL.

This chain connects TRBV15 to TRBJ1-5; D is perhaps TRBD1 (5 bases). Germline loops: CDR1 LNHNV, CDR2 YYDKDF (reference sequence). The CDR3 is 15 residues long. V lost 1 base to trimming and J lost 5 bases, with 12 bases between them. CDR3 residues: CATSRGAGLDQPQHF. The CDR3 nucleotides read TGTGCCACCAGCAGAGGAGCAGGGTTAGATCAGCCCCAGCATTTT.

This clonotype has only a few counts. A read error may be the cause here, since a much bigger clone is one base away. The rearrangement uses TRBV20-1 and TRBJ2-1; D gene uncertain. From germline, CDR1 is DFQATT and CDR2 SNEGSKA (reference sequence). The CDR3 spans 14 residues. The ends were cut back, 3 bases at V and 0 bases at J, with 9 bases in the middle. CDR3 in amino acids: CSASSRSSYNEQFF. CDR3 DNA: TGCAGTGCTAGTAGCCGGAGCTCCTACAATGAGCAGTTCTTC.

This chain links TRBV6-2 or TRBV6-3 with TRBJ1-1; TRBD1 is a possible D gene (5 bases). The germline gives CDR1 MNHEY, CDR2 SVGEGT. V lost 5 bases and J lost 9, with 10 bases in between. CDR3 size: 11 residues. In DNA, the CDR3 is TGTGCCAGCAGTCAGGACACCCAAGCTTTCTTT. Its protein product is CASSQDTQAFF.

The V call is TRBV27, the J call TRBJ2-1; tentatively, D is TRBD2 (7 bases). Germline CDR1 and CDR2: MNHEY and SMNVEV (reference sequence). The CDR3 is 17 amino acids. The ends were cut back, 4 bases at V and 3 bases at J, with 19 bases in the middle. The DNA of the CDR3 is TGTGCCAGCAGTTATTTAGGAGGGGGGGCCGGCTACAATGAGCAGTTCTTC. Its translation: CASSYLGGGAGYNEQFF.

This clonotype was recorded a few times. CDR3 nucleotides: TGTGCCAGCAGTGTGACGGCTAATCAGCCCCAGCATTTT. Amino acids: CASSVTANQPQHF. V usage is TRBV6-5 and J usage is TRBJ1-5; D is unresolved. The V gene's germline CDR1 is MNHEY and CDR2 SVGAGI. There are 13 residues in the CDR3. Trimming stripped 5 bases from V and 4 bases from J, with 9 bases between.

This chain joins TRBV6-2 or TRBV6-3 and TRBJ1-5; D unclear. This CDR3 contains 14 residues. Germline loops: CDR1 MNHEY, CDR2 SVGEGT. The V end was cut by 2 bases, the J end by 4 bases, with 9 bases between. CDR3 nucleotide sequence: TGTGCCAGCAGTTACGTTCAGGTGAATCAGCCCCAGCATTTT. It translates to CASSYVQVNQPQHF.

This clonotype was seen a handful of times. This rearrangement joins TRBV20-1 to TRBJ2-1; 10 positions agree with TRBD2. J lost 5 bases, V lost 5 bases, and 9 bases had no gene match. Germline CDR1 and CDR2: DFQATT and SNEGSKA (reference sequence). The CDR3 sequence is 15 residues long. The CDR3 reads CSALSQREGNNEQFF. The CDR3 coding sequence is TGCAGTGCTCTCTCTCAGCGGGAGGGCAACAATGAGCAGTTCTTC.

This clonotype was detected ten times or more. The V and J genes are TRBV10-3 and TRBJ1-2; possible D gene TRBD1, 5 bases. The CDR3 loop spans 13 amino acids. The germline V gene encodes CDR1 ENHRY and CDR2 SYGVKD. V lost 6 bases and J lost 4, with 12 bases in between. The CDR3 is CAISTGLIYGYTF. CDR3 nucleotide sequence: TGTGCCATCAGCACGGGACTGATCTATGGCTACACCTTC.

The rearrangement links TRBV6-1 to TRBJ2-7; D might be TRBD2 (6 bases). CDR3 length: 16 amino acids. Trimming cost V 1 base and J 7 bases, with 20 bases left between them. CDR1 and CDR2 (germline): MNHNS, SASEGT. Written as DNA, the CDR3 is TGTGCCAGCAGTGAAGTAGGGGCGGGGAGCTACAATGAGCAGTACTTC. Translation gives CASSEVGAGSYNEQYF.

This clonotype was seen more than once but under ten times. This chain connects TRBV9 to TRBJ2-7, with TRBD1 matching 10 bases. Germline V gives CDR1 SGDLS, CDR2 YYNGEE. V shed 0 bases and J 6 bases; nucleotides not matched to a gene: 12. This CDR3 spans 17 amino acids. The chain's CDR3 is CASSVGPPRDRGTEQYF. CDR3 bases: TGTGCCAGCAGCGTAGGTCCCCCTCGGGACAGGGGTACCGAGCAGTACTTC.

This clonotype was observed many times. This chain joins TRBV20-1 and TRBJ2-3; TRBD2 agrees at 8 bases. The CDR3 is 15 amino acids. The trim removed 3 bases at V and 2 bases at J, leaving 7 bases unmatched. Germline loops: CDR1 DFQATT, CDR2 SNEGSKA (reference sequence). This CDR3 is CSARGLESYTDTQYF. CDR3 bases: TGCAGTGCTAGGGGACTAGAATCCTACACAGATACGCAGTATTTT.